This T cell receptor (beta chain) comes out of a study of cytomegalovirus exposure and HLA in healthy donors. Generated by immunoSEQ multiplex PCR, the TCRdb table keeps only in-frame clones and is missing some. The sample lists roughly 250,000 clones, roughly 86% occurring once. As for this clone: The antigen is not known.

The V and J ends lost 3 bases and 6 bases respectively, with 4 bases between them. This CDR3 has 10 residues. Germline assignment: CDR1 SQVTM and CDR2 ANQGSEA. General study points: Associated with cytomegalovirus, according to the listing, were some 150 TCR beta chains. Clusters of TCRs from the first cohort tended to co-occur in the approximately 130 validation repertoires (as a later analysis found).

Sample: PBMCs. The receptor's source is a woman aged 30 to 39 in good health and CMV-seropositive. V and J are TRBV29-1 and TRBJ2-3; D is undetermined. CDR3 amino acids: CSVESDTQYF. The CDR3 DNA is TGCAGCGTTGAGAGTGATACGCAGTATTTT.